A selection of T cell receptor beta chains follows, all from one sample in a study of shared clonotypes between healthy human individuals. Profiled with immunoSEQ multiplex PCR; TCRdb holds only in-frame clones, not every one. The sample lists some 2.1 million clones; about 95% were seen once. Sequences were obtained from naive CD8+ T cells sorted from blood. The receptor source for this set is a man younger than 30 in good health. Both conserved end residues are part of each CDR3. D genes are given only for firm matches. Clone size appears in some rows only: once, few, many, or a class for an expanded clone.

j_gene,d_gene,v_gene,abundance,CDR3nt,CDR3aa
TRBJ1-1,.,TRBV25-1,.,TGTGCCAGCAGTAGAGGACGCGAGAACACTGAAGCTTTCTTT,CASSRGRENTEAFF
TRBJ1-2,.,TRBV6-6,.,TGTGCCAGTAACTGGGATAACTATGGCTACACCTTC,CASNWDNYGYTF
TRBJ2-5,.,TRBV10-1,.,TGCGCCAGCAGTGAGGGAGAGGGAGAGACCCAGTACTTC,CASSEGEGETQYF
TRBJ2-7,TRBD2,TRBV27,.,TGTGCCAGCAGTATCAACTTCCCTAGCGGGTCCCACGAGCAGTACTTC,CASSINFPSGSHEQYF
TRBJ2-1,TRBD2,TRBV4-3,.,TGCGCCAGCAGCCAATCTAGCGGGAGAGGCAATGAGCAGTTCTTC,CASSQSSGRGNEQFF
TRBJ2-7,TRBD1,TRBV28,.,TGTGCCAGCAGTTTAAACGCAGGGGGCTGGTACGAGCAGTACTTC,CASSLNAGGWYEQYF
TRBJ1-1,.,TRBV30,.,TGTGCCTGGAGCGTTACAGATGAAGCTTTCTTT,CAWSVTDEAFF
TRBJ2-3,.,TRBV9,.,TGTGCCAGCAGCGTAGCTGGCGTCCTCACAGATACGCAGTATTTT,CASSVAGVLTDTQYF
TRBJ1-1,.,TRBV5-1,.,TGCGCCAGCAGCTATTGGGAGGGCACTGAAGCTTTCTTT,CASSYWEGTEAFF
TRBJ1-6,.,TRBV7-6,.,TGTGCCAGCAGCTTGGAAATGGGTTCACCCCTCCACTTT,CASSLEMGSPLHF
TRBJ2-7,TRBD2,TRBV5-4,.,TGTGCCAGCAGCTTGGATAGCGGGAGTAACGAGCAGTACTTC,CASSLDSGSNEQYF
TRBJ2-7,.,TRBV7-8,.,TGTGCCAGCAGCTCAGGGGAGGCCTACGAGCAGTACTTC,CASSSGEAYEQYF
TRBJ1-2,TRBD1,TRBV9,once,TGTGCCAGCAGCGGACTTGGGACAGCTCTTTATGGCTACACCTTC,CASSGLGTALYGYTF
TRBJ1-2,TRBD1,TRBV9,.,TGTGCCAGCAGCGTAGGAGAGGGACAGGGGATCTATGGCTACACCTTC,CASSVGEGQGIYGYTF
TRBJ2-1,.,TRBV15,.,TGTGCCACCAGTGACGGGGGCAGGTTAGATGAGCAGTTCTTC,CATSDGGRLDEQFF
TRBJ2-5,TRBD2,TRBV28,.,TGTGCCAGCAGCCGGGAGGTAGCCGAGACCCAGTACTTC,CASSREVAETQYF
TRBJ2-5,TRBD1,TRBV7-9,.,TGTGCCAGCAGTACACACACCGGTTACAGGGGAGTTGATGAGACCCAGTACTTC,CASSTHTGYRGVDETQYF
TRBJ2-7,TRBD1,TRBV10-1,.,TGCGCCAGCAGTGAGTCTGGGACAGGGGATCACGAGCAGTACTTC,CASSESGTGDHEQYF
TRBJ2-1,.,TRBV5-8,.,TGTGCCAGCAGCCTGTCCCACTACAATGAGCAGTTCTTC,CASSLSHYNEQFF
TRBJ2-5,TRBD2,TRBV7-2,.,TGTGCCAGCGGGCTAGCGGGAGAAAAGGACCAAGAGACCCAGTACTTC,CASGLAGEKDQETQYF
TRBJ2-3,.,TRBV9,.,TGTGCCAGCAGCCTCGGGGTTAGCACAGATACGCAGTATTTT,CASSLGVSTDTQYF
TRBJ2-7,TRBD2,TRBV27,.,TGTGCCAGCAAGCCCGGGACTAGCTTATACGAGCAGTACTTC,CASKPGTSLYEQYF
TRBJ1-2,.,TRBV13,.,TGTGCCAGCAGCTTAGATGTCCAGGGGCTATACACCTTC,CASSLDVQGLYTF
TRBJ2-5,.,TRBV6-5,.,TGTGCCAGCAGGCCCAGCAGCGGGCACCAAGAGACCCAGTACTTC,CASRPSSGHQETQYF
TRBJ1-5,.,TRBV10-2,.,TGCGCCAGCAGTGAGTCGAAGATCCAGCCCCAGCATTTT,CASSESKIQPQHF
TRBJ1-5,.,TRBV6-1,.,TGTGCCAGCAGTGAACCCCAGGTTAGAGAACAGCCCCAGCATTTT,CASSEPQVREQPQHF
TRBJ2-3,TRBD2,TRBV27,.,TGTGCCAGCAGTTTGGCGAGCGGGGGCGCAGATACGCAGTATTTT,CASSLASGGADTQYF
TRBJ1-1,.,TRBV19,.,TGTGCCAGTAGTGCGACAGGTTGGGGCACTGAAGCTTTCTTT,CASSATGWGTEAFF
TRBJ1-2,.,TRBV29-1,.,TGCAGCGTTGACGCGGGGAGGTATGGCTACACCTTC,CSVDAGRYGYTF
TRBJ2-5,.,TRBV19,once,TGTGCCAGTAGTATTGGGCTGGATCAAGAGACCCAGTACTTC,CASSIGLDQETQYF
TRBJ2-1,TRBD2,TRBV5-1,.,TGCGCCAGCAGCTTGGAGGCGGGAGTCGAAAATGAGCAGTTCTTC,CASSLEAGVENEQFF
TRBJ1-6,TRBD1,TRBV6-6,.,TGTGCCAGCTCGACAGGGTATAATTCACCCCTCCACTTT,CASSTGYNSPLHF
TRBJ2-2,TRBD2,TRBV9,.,TGTGCCAGCAGCGTAGGGAGCGGGAGGACCTCCGCGAACACCGGGGAGCTGTTTTTT,CASSVGSGRTSANTGELFF
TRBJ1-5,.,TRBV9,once,TGTGCCAGCAGCCTTGGGGGCGGCAATCAGCCCCAGCATTTT,CASSLGGGNQPQHF
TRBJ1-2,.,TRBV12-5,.,TGTGCTAGTGGTTTGCCTCGGACAGTCTATGGCTACACCTTC,CASGLPRTVYGYTF